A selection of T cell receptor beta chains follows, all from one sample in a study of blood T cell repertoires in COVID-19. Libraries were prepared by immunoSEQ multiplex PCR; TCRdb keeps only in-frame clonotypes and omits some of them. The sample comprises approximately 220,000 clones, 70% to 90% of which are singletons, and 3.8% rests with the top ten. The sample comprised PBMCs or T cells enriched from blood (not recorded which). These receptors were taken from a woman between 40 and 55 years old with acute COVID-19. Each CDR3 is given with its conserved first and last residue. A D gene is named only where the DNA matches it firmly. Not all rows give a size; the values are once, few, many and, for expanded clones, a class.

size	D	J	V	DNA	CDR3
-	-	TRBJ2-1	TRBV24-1	TGTGCCACCAGTGATCCCGGGACTCCTCGGGCCAATGAGCAGTTCTTC	CATSDPGTPRANEQFF
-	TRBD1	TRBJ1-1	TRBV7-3	TGTGCCAGCAGCTTAAATCAGGGGGCGAACACTGAAGCTTTCTTT	CASSLNQGANTEAFF
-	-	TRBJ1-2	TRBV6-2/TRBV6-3	TGTGCCAGCAGTAAGACCGGGAAGTTGGGCTACACCTTC	CASSKTGKLGYTF
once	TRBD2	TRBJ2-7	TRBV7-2	TGTGCCAGCAGCTTAGGAAGTGGAGGGAGGGCCTACGAGCAGTACTTC	CASSLGSGGRAYEQYF
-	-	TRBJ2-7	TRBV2	TGTGCCAGCAGTGAGCAGGACTCGATCGGCGAGCAGTACTTC	CASSEQDSIGEQYF
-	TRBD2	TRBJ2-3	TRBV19	TGTGCCAGTAGTACTTCCACCGGGGGGAGCACAGATACGCAGTATTTT	CASSTSTGGSTDTQYF
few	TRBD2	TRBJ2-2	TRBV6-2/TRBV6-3	TGTGCCAGCAGTTACGGGCTAGCGGGAGACACCGGGGAGCTGTTTTTT	CASSYGLAGDTGELFF
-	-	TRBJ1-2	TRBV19	TGTGCCAGTAGTCCCGGCAGGGATCGCGATGGCTACACCTTC	CASSPGRDRDGYTF
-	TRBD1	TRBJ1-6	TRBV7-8	TGTGCCAGCAGCCTAAGGGACAGGGGGCGCGAAAATTCACCCCTCCACTTT	CASSLRDRGRENSPLHF
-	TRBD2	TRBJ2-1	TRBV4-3	TGCGCCAGCAGCCAAGTGTCGGGAGGCCCGAAGGATGAGCAGTTCTTC	CASSQVSGGPKDEQFF
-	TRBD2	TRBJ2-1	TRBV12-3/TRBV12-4	TGTGCCAGCAGACTAGCGGGAGGAAATGAGCAGTTCTTC	CASRLAGGNEQFF
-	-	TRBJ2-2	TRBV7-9	TGTGCCAGCAGCTTGGGATCCCGGGGCGGGGAGCTGTTTTTT	CASSLGSRGGELFF
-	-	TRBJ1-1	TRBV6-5	TGTGCCAGCAGAAAAAGGACAGAAGAAGCTTTCTTT	CASRKRTEEAFF
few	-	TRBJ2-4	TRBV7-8	TGTGCCAGCAGCTCCAGCGGTAGCAACATTCAGTACTTC	CASSSSGSNIQYF
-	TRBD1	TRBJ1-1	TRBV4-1	TGCGCCAGCAGCCATCCAGGGGGTTGGACTGAAGCTTTCTTT	CASSHPGGWTEAFF
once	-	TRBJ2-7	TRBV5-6	TGTGCCAGCAGCCCCGTCCAGGGCTACGAGCAGTACTTC	CASSPVQGYEQYF
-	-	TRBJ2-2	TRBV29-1	TGCAGCGTCATAGACACTCGAGAGCTCAGGGGCGGGGAGCTGTTTTTT	CSVIDTRELRGGELFF
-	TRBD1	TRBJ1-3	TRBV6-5	TGTGCCAGCAGTTTGACAGGGGCTGCTGGAAACACCATATATTTT	CASSLTGAAGNTIYF
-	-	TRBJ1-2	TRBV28	TGTGCCAGCAGTTCTACGCCCTATGGCTACACCTTC	CASSSTPYGYTF
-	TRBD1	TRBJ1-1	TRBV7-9	TGTGCCAGCAGCCCTAGTGTGAGGGGGCAGGGGGTGAACACTGAAGCTTTCTTT	CASSPSVRGQGVNTEAFF
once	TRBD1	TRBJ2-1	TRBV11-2	TGTGCCAGCAGCCCACAGGGGGCGGGCTACAATGAGCAGTTCTTC	CASSPQGAGYNEQFF
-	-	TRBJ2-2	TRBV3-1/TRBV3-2	TGTGCCAGCAGCCAAGAGTCGGGAACGAACACCGGGGAGCTGTTTTTT	CASSQESGTNTGELFF
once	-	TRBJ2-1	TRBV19	TGTGCCAGTAGCGGATTGATTAGGGGCCACAATGAGCAGTTCTTC	CASSGLIRGHNEQFF